This TCR beta chain was obtained from a study of shared clonotypes between healthy human individuals. Study as a whole: There were three CD4 naive, three CD4 memory, two CD8 naive and one CD8 memory plates per donor. Overall study results and limits: Four donors showed sharing of approximately 5% of naive CD4 clonotypes. Non-shared clonotypes displayed generation probabilities falling below those of clonotypes present in all four donors.

The investigators split CD4+ cells into a CD45RA+ naive subset and a CD45RA-negative memory subset. This clone has just a few counts. Antigen specificity is unknown. V gave up 7 bases and J gave up 1 base, with 16 bases separating them. Germline lookup yields CDR1 SGHVS and CDR2 FQNEAQ. This CDR3 comprises 15 residues. The method was immunoSEQ multiplex PCR; TCRdb's version includes in-frame clones alone and lacks a portion of them. The sample shows approximately 340,000 clones, around four fifths of them seen only once. This TCR was recovered from a man younger than 40 in good health. The sample comprised memory CD4+ T cells sorted from blood. Subset indicated: CD45RA-negative fraction. The rearrangement uses TRBV7-8 and TRBJ1-1, with a tentative D call TRBD1 (6 bases). CDR3 DNA: TGTGCCAGCACATGGGGGGCGACAGGGAACACTGAAGCTTTCTTT. This translates into CASTWGATGNTEAFF. Based on the CDR3 plus reference TRBV7-8 and TRBJ1-1, the full variable domain is GAGVSQSPRYKVAKRGQDVALRCDPISGHVSLFWYQQALGQGPEFLTYFQNEAQLDKSGLPSDRFFAERPEGSVSTLKIQRTQQEDSAVYLCASTWGATGNTEAFFGQGTRLTVV.